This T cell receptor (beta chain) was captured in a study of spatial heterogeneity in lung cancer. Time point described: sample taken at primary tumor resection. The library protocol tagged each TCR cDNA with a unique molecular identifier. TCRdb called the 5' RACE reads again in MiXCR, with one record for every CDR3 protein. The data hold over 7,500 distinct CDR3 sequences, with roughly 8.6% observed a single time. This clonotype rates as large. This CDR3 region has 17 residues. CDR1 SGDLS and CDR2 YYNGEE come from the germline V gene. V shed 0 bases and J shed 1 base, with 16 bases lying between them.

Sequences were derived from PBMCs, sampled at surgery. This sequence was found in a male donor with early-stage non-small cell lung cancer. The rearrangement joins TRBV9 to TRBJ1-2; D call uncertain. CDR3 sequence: CASSVGTGENGNYGYTF. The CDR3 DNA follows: TGTGCCAGCAGCGTAGGGACCGGTGAGAATGGTAACTATGGCTACACCTTC.